What follows are 26 T cell receptor beta chains derived from one specimen sequenced in a study of radiation and T cells in renal cell carcinoma. TCRdb keeps only in-frame clones here, not all; method: immunoSEQ multiplex PCR. The sample holds 87,000 or so clones, around nine tenths seen once. Time point: baseline pretreatment blood. Specified treatment: 15 Gy SBRT to primary tumor, nephrectomy 4 weeks later. The specimen was blood, collected from a patient whose treatment included radiotherapy and nephrectomy. These receptors all come from a man aged 50 to 60 with renal cell carcinoma.

The chain employs TRBV10-3 and TRBJ2-3; D might be TRBD2 (5 bases). Germline V gene sequence: CDR1 ENHRY, CDR2 SYGVKD. V was cut by 4 bases and J by 0 bases, with 11 bases left in between. This CDR3 has 15 residues. CDR3 nucleotides: TGTGCCATCAGTGTGGGAGCAGCTAGCACAGATACGCAGTATTTT. This encodes CAISVGAASTDTQYF.

The rearrangement joins TRBV4-1 to TRBJ1-2; D is possibly TRBD1 (5 bases). The length of the CDR3 is 15 residues. V was clipped by 5 bases and J by 4 bases, with 17 bases between them. Germline V lookup: CDR1 MGHRA, CDR2 YSYEKL. The CDR3 protein is CASSSPTRGPYGYTF. DNA of the CDR3: TGCGCCAGCAGCTCACCGACTAGGGGTCCCTATGGCTACACCTTC.

This rearrangement joins TRBV4-2 to TRBJ2-1; D might be TRBD1 (6 bases). CDR3 length: 13 residues. Germline CDR1 is LGHNA and CDR2 is YNFKEQ. The germline V and J ends were trimmed by 0 bases and 8 bases, with 8 bases remaining between them. CDR3 DNA sequence: TGTGCCAGCAGCCAAGATGCAGGGGATGAGCAGTTCTTC. Translated, it gives CASSQDAGDEQFF.

The gene calls are TRBV28 and TRBJ2-5; D is perhaps TRBD1 (5 bases). CDR1 is MDHEN, CDR2 SYDVKM, per germline. The CDR3 totals 18 residues. Trimming removed 1 base at V and 3 bases at J, with 21 bases between. The CDR3 DNA is TGTGCCAGCAGTTTATCCCAGGGTTTGGGTAGTATCGAAGAGACCCAGTACTTC. Amino acids: CASSLSQGLGSIEETQYF.

The gene calls are TRBV10-3 and TRBJ1-5, with TRBD1 matching over 8 bases. Trimming at V came to 6 bases and at J to 1 base, leaving 14 bases not matched to a gene. Germline CDR1 reads ENHRY; CDR2 reads SYGVKD. There are 18 residues in the CDR3. The CDR3 region has the DNA TGTGCCATCAGCGCCGGGACAGGTATATCTGGAAGCAATCAGCCCCAGCATTTT. Encoded protein: CAISAGTGISGSNQPQHF.

The CDR3: CASSWGYRLAGAPDRPDTQYF. CDR3 bases: TGCGCCAGCAGCTGGGGGTACAGACTAGCGGGGGCTCCCGACCGGCCAGATACGCAGTATTTT. This chain connects TRBV5-1 to TRBJ2-3, with 12 positions matching TRBD2. This CDR3 region has 21 residues. V shed 3 bases and J 4 bases; nucleotides not matched to a gene: 21. The germline CDR1 and CDR2 sequences are SGHRS and YFSETQ. Supplemented by reference TRBV5-1 and TRBJ2-3, the full variable domain reads KAGVTQTPRYLIKTRGQQVTLSCSPISGHRSVSWYQQTPGQGLQFLFEYFSETQRNKGNFPGRFSGRQFSNSRSEMNVSTLELGDSALYLCASSWGYRLAGAPDRPDTQYFGPGTRLTVL.

The chain joins TRBV28 to TRBJ1-1, with D uncertain. Germline V CDR1 and CDR2: MDHEN, SYDVKM. V was pared by 6 bases and J by 0 bases, with 8 bases between. The CDR3 runs 13 residues. The CDR3 nucleotides read TGTGCCAGCAGAAATAGTTTGAACACTGAAGCTTTCTTT. Protein sequence: CASRNSLNTEAFF.

The V and J genes are TRBV5-1 and TRBJ2-1; D is perhaps TRBD2 (6 bases). Per the germline V gene, CDR1 is SGHRS and CDR2 is YFSETQ. The CDR3 covers 14 residues. Trimming shortened V by 2 bases and J by 8 bases, and 14 bases separated the two germline ends. The CDR3 nucleotides are TGCGCCAGCAGCTTTAGCGGACCCGGGGATGAGCAGTTCTTC. Its protein product is CASSFSGPGDEQFF.

This clone has just a few counts. The chain has TRBV19 and TRBJ2-2; D is uncertain. This CDR3 spans 16 amino acids. Per the germline V gene, CDR1 is LNHDA and CDR2 is SQIVND (reference sequence). Trimming left V 1 base short and J 6 bases short, with 15 bases between. Here the CDR3 DNA reads TGTGCCAGTAGTATAGCCGACACCCATAGCCCCGGGGAGCTGTTTTTT. Amino acids: CASSIADTHSPGELFF.

This clone is a singleton in its sample. The rearrangement links TRBV15 to TRBJ1-3; the D is unclear. V was shortened by 0 bases and J by 2 bases, with 8 bases between the two germline ends. Germline V CDR1 and CDR2: LNHNV, YYDKDF (reference sequence). The CDR3 sequence is 15 residues long. The CDR3 DNA reads as TGTGCCACCAGCAGAGATTTAGGGCCTGGAAACACCATATATTTT. This sequence encodes CATSRDLGPGNTIYF.

The gene calls are TRBV28 and TRBJ2-1; 8 nucleotides agree with TRBD2. CDR3 length equals 16 residues. The trim removed 4 bases at V and 0 bases at J, leaving 5 bases unmatched. CDR1 is MDHEN, CDR2 SYDVKM, per germline. Here the CDR3 reads CASSSETSASYNEQFF. CDR3 nucleotides: TGTGCCAGCAGTTCCGAGACTAGCGCCTCCTACAATGAGCAGTTCTTC. Variable domain in full (rest from reference TRBV28 and TRBJ2-1): DVKVTQSSRYLVKRTGEKVFLECVQDMDHENMFWYRQDPGLGLRLIYFSYDVKMKEKGDIPEGYSVSREKKERFSLILESASTNQTSMYLCASSSETSASYNEQFFGPGTRLTVL.

This clone was observed a handful of times. V and J are TRBV25-1 and TRBJ1-2; D gene uncertain. The V end lost 2 bases, the J end lost 3 bases, and 7 bases lay between the germline ends. CDR1 and CDR2 (germline): MGHDK, SYGVNS. The CDR3 is 13 amino acids. The CDR3 sequence is CASSEGLYYGYTF. The DNA of the CDR3 is TGTGCCAGCAGTGAAGGACTTTACTATGGCTACACCTTC.

This sequence joins TRBV10-3 and TRBJ1-2, with a tentative D call TRBD1 (5 bases). CDR3 length: 15 amino acids. V was trimmed by 2 bases and J by 8 bases, leaving 18 bases between them. In germline, CDR1 is ENHRY, CDR2 SYGVKD. Here the CDR3 reads CAISEKLGRVEGYTF. CDR3 DNA sequence: TGTGCCATCAGTGAGAAGTTGGGCAGGGTGGAAGGCTACACCTTC.

The chain joins TRBV15 to TRBJ1-2; D is unresolved. Germline V gives CDR1 LNHNV, CDR2 YYDKDF (reference sequence). With 0 bases removed from V and 13 bases from J, the gap between germline ends came to 12 bases. The CDR3 is 12 residues long. The CDR3 coding sequence is TGTGCCACCAGCAGAGAGGGCTGGGATGGCACCTTC. This translates into CATSREGWDGTF.

The gene calls are TRBV5-1 and TRBJ1-2, with D unclear. Germline CDR1 reads SGHRS; CDR2 reads YFSETQ. Trimming removed 0 bases at V and 0 bases at J, with 9 bases between. The CDR3 contains 15 residues. The CDR3 DNA reads TGCGCCAGCAGCTTGGCGGGCGGAACTAACTATGGCTACACCTTC. Its translation: CASSLAGGTNYGYTF.

The rearrangement joins TRBV7-2 to TRBJ2-7, with 8 bases lining up with TRBD1. Trimming took 3 bases from V and 5 from J; bases not matched to a gene: 9. Germline loops: CDR1 SGHTA, CDR2 FQGNSA. This CDR3 contains 15 residues. In DNA form, the CDR3 reads TGTGCCAGCAGCTTTTCCGGACAGGGTGGAGACGAGCAGTACTTC. It codes for CASSFSGQGGDEQYF.

The rearrangement joins TRBV18 to TRBJ2-7; a weak D match, TRBD2 (7 bases). The CDR3 is made up of 18 amino acids. V was pared by 4 bases and J by 2 bases, with 24 bases between. The germline V gene encodes CDR1 KGHSH and CDR2 LQKENI. Here the CDR3 DNA reads TGTGCCAGCTCACGGGTTGTAGGGGGGGCGTATACCGCCTACGAGCAGTACTTC. It translates to CASSRVVGGAYTAYEQYF. The full variable domain, completed using reference TRBV18 and TRBJ2-7, is NAGVMQNPRHLVRRRGQEARLRCSPMKGHSHVYWYRQLPEEGLKFMVYLQKENIIDESGMPKERFSAEFPKEGPSILRIQQVVRGDSAAYFCASSRVVGGAYTAYEQYFGPGTRLTVT.

The chain combines TRBV21-1 with TRBJ1-1; the table's TRBD1 call for D was not verified on the DNA. TRBV21-1 is tagged as a pseudogene. The CDR3 has 14 amino acids. For the CDR3, the DNA is TGTGCCAGCAGCAACAGGACACAGAACACTGAAGCTTTCTTT. Its protein product is CASSNRTQNTEAFF.

The V call is TRBV7-2, the J call TRBJ2-3; TRBD2 agrees at 10 bases. The J segment lost 6 bases and the V segment lost 1 base, leaving 13 bases of the junction unmatched. The germline V gene has CDR1 SGHTA and CDR2 FQGNSA. The CDR3 runs to 18 residues. The CDR3 region is CASSLVFVERGGSDTQYF. CDR3 DNA sequence: TGTGCCAGCAGCTTAGTTTTTGTTGAGCGGGGGGGCTCCGATACGCAGTATTTT.

DNA of the CDR3: TGTGCCAGCAGCTTGTTCCCGGGACAGGGAGAGGAGACCCAGTACTTC. It specifies CASSLFPGQGEETQYF. This chain joins TRBV5-5 and TRBJ2-5, with 9 positions matching TRBD1. The V and J ends lost 1 base and 5 bases, in that order; junction bases with no gene match: 9. CDR1 is SGHKS, CDR2 YYEKEE, per germline (reference sequence). The CDR3 loop spans 16 amino acids.

V usage is TRBV9 and J usage is TRBJ1-2; TRBD1 matches 7 bases. The germline CDR1 and CDR2 sequences are SGDLS and YYNGEE. The V segment lost 3 bases and the J segment 8 bases; nucleotides outside the gene matches: 13. CDR3 length equals 15 residues. The CDR3 reads CASSASEGAWEGYTF. CDR3 in DNA: TGTGCCAGCAGCGCCAGCGAGGGGGCCTGGGAAGGCTACACCTTC.

The V and J genes are TRBV10-3 and TRBJ2-5; maybe TRBD1 (6 bases). The end of the DNA aligns better with TRBJ2-7, so the J call may be wrong. This CDR3 region has 11 residues. The germline CDR1 and CDR2 sequences are ENHRY and SYGVKD. CDR3 in amino acids: CASDQGYEQYF. The CDR3 region has the DNA TGTGCCAGCGACCAGGGGTACGAGCAGTACTTC.

This sequence joins TRBV4-1 and TRBJ2-7, with 14 nucleotides matching TRBD2. V gave up 0 bases and J gave up 6 bases; unmatched junction bases: 10. The CDR3 runs 18 residues. Germline CDR1 is MGHRA and CDR2 is YSYEKL. For the CDR3, the DNA is TGCGCCAGCAGCCAAGATACTAGCCTCGGACTAGCGGGAGGCGAGCAGTACTTC. Translated, it gives CASSQDTSLGLAGGEQYF.

This rearrangement joins TRBV9 to TRBJ2-5, with D perhaps assigned TRBD1 or TRBD2 (5 bases each). V was shortened by 0 bases and J by 6 bases, with 9 bases between the two germline ends. This CDR3 comprises 13 residues. Looked up from germline, CDR1 is SGDLS and CDR2 is YYNGEE. CDR3 nucleotides: TGTGCCAGCAGCGTAGAGGGGAGACAGACCCAGTACTTC. Amino acid sequence: CASSVEGRQTQYF.

The genes are TRBV6-1 and TRBJ2-1; possibly TRBD1 for D (5 bases). V was shortened by 2 bases and J by 2 bases, with 13 bases between the two germline ends. The CDR3 is made up of 16 amino acids. CDR1 is MNHNS and CDR2 is SASEGT in the germline V gene. In nucleotides, the CDR3 is TGTGCCAGCAGTGAAACAACAGGCCTACCCTACAATGAGCAGTTCTTC. Its protein is CASSETTGLPYNEQFF.

The chain carries TRBV11-3 and TRBJ2-1; possible D gene TRBD1, 6 bases. The CDR3 is 16 residues long. Trimming took 1 base from V and 4 from J, leaving 14 bases between them. CDR1 and CDR2 from the germline V gene are SGHNT and YENEEA. The DNA for the CDR3 is TGTGCCAGCAGCTTAGGAGGGGTAGGGGGTTACAATGAGCAGTTCTTC. Its translation is CASSLGGVGGYNEQFF.